This TCR beta chain derives from a study of T cell changes during pregnancy in multiple sclerosis. Here immunoSEQ multiplex PCR was the method, and the copy in TCRdb shows in-frame clones only, minus some. Of under 50,000 clones listed, 85% to 95% are singletons. The CDR3 spans 14 residues. Germline V gene data show CDR1 as MDHEN and CDR2 as SYDVKM. The trim removed 7 bases at V and 10 bases at J, leaving 8 bases unmatched. This material consisted of CD8+ T cells from peripheral blood mononuclear cells, taken in the first trimester of pregnancy. The rearrangement uses TRBV28 and TRBJ2-1, with 12 bases that match TRBD2. This receptor was taken from a female donor with multiple sclerosis, enrolled in a pregnancy study. CDR3 sequence: CASTRLAGVYEQFF. Here the CDR3 DNA reads TGTGCCAGCACTAGACTAGCGGGAGTCTACGAGCAGTTCTTC.